This TCR beta chain was captured by sequencing in a study of cytomegalovirus exposure and HLA in healthy donors. V trimming: 0 bases; J trimming: 6 bases; junction bases outside the gene matches: 6. The germline V gene encodes CDR1 MNHEY and CDR2 SVGAGI. The CDR3 has 15 residues. Donors had nominal health at sampling but likely had unrecorded immune exposures. Study results and caveats: Among the most significant clusters, several appeared linked to common viral pathogens in a later analysis.

The PCR had 60 Vbeta and 13 Jbeta primers. The repertoire was sequenced with immunoSEQ multiplex PCR; TCRdb's copy has only in-frame clones and lacks some. The sample yields approximately 190,000 clones, over 80% seen once. In regard to this clone: Its antigen is unidentified.

The chain links TRBV6-5 to TRBJ2-3; 7 bases agree with TRBD2. The origin of this receptor is a man aged 40-55 years in good health and CMV-seropositive. The material sequenced was PBMCs. The CDR3 bases are TGTGCCAGCAGTTACTCGACGGCGGGGGAGGATACGCAGTATTTT. Translation: CASSYSTAGEDTQYF.